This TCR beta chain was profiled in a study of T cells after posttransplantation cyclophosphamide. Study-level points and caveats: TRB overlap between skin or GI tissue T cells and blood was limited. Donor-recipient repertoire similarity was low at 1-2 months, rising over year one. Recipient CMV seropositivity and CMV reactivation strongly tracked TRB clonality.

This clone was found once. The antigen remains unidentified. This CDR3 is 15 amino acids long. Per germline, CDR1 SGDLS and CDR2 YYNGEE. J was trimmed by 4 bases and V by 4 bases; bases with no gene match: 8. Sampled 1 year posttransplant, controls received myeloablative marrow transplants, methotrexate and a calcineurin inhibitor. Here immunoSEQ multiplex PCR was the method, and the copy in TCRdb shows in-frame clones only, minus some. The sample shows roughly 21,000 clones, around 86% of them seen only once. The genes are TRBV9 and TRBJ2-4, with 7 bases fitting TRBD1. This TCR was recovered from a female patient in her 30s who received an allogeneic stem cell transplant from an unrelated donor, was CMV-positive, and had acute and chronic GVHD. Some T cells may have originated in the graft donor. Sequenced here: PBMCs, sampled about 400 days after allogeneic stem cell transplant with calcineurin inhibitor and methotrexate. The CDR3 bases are TGTGCCAGCAGCCCGTCGCCGGGACAGAAAAACATTCAGTACTTC. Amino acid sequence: CASSPSPGQKNIQYF.